Presented here are 12 T cell receptor beta chains from one specimen sequenced in a study of T-cell reconstitution after alpha-beta-depleted transplantation in children. Study-level results: Newly made T cells mostly supplied T-cell counts and diversity one year after transplant.

Unique molecular identifiers tagged the TCRbeta library. One entry per CDR3 protein, called by TCRdb with MiXCR from the PCR reads. Counted here are some 300,000 distinct CDR3 sequences, 6% to 10% occurring once; the ten biggest clones make up over 7.5%. For these TCRs, the target antigens are not known. The sample was peripheral blood, taken 360 days after TCRalphabeta/CD19-depleted stem cell transplant. The receptors here all came from a female patient between 2 and 15 years old who had a stem cell transplant for Fanconi anemia, so the T cells may come from the graft donor.

This clonotype was recorded at least ten times. The rearrangement uses TRBV12-3 or TRBV12-4 and TRBJ2-7; D is perhaps TRBD2 (6 bases). This CDR3 region has 13 residues. V lost 0 bases to trimming and J lost 6 bases, with 9 bases between them. The CDR3 sequence: CASSLALGGEQYF. The CDR3 DNA is TGTGCCAGCAGTTTAGCTCTCGGGGGCGAGCAGTACTTC.

The gene calls are TRBV14 and TRBJ2-3; D remains ambiguous. Trimming pared 0 bases from V and 8 bases from J, leaving 15 bases between. The CDR3 has 15 amino acids. Germline loops: CDR1 SGHDN, CDR2 FVKESK. The CDR3 region is CASSQDRSPLLTQYF. The CDR3 region has the DNA TGTGCCAGCAGCCAAGATCGGAGTCCCCTCCTTACGCAGTATTTT.

The rearrangement uses TRBV20-1 and TRBJ2-3, with a possible D match to TRBD2 (6 bases). V gave up 3 bases and J gave up 2 bases, with 18 bases separating them. CDR1 DFQATT and CDR2 SNEGSKA come from the germline V gene (reference sequence). This CDR3 contains 16 residues. CDR3 amino acids: CSASRDSGILTDTQYF. In DNA form, the CDR3 reads TGCAGTGCTAGCAGGGACTCAGGGATACTCACAGATACGCAGTATTTT.

The table lists this clonotype with many counts. The V gene is TRBV9, the J gene TRBJ2-1, with a possible D match to TRBD2 (6 bases). Deletions cut 0 bases from V and 2 bases from J, with 9 bases between. The CDR3 contains 15 residues. Germline V lookup: CDR1 SGDLS, CDR2 YYNGEE. The CDR3 nucleotides are TGTGCCAGCAGCGTAGGCTGGGGGGCCTACAATGAGCAGTTCTTC. Protein: CASSVGWGAYNEQFF.

This clonotype was counted at least ten times. The chain joins TRBV12-3 or TRBV12-4 to TRBJ2-5; 10 nucleotides align to TRBD2. CDR3 length equals 15 residues. V was clipped by 4 bases and J by 2 bases; unmatched bases: 4. The CDR3, as DNA: TGTGCCAGCAGTTCTAGCGGGGGCCTACAAGAGACCCAGTACTTC. It specifies CASSSSGGLQETQYF.

Ten or more counts support this clonotype. The J gene is TRBJ1-4, the V gene TRBV12-3 or TRBV12-4; D gene unclear. The CDR3 has 15 amino acids. Between the trimmed V and J ends, which lost 5 bases and 3 bases, there was a span of 13 bases. The CDR3 DNA follows: TGTGCCAGCAGTCCCCAAGGTGTGGCTAATGAAAAACTGTTTTTT. Its protein product is CASSPQGVANEKLFF.

This clonotype was seen ten or more times. The chain has TRBV5-1 and TRBJ1-2; weak D call: TRBD1 (5 bases). CDR3 length equals 15 residues. Deletions cut 4 bases from V and 4 bases from J, with 17 bases between. From germline, CDR1 is SGHRS and CDR2 YFSETQ. The CDR3 DNA reads TGCGCCAGCAGCGACGCCCGTGGGGCGGGCTATGGCTACACCTTC. Protein product: CASSDARGAGYGYTF. Looking up the rest from reference TRBV5-1 and TRBJ1-2 gives the full variable domain: KAGVTQTPRYLIKTRGQQVTLSCSPISGHRSVSWYQQTPGQGLQFLFEYFSETQRNKGNFPGRFSGRQFSNSRSEMNVSTLELGDSALYLCASSDARGAGYGYTFGSGTRLTVV.

A few counts support this clonotype. The CDR3: CASSLTGAHNSPLHF. Written as DNA, the CDR3 is TGTGCCAGCAGTCTCACAGGGGCCCATAATTCACCCCTCCACTTT. The chain is built from TRBV12-3 or TRBV12-4 and TRBJ1-6; TRBD1 matches 7 bases. J gave up 5 bases and V 5 bases, and 6 bases lay outside the gene matches. The CDR3 totals 15 residues.

Comments on this clonotype: A much larger clone sits a single nucleotide away, making a read error possible. The chain joins TRBV3-1 to TRBJ2-5; D remains unclear. CDR1 is LGHDT and CDR2 is YNNKEL in the germline V gene (reference sequence). The CDR3 length is 17 residues. The chain's CDR3 is CASCQDLGSLRKETQYF. The CDR3 DNA reads as TGTGCCAGCTGCCAAGATCTAGGCAGTCTCCGGAAAGAGACCCAGTACTTC.

This clonotype came up many times. The rearrangement joins TRBV20-1 to TRBJ2-1; possibly TRBD1 or TRBD2 for D (5 bases each). There are 12 residues in the CDR3. Germline V gene sequence: CDR1 DFQATT, CDR2 SNEGSKA (reference sequence). V was shortened by 2 bases and J by 10 bases, with 12 bases between the two germline ends. This CDR3 reads CSARRQGTEQFF. DNA of the CDR3: TGCAGTGCTAGACGTCAAGGGACCGAGCAGTTCTTC.

This clonotype has only a few counts. This chain links TRBV18 with TRBJ2-5, with D maybe TRBD2 (6 bases). The CDR3 runs to 15 residues. Germline V gives CDR1 KGHSH, CDR2 LQKENI. V was trimmed by 3 bases and J by 2 bases, leaving 13 bases between them. The CDR3 nucleotides read TGTGCCAGCTCACCCCAGGGAGGCCATCAAGAGACCCAGTACTTC. As protein: CASSPQGGHQETQYF. Based on the CDR3 plus reference TRBV18 and TRBJ2-5, the full variable domain is NAGVMQNPRHLVRRRGQEARLRCSPMKGHSHVYWYRQLPEEGLKFMVYLQKENIIDESGMPKERFSAEFPKEGPSILRIQQVVRGDSAAYFCASSPQGGHQETQYFGPGTRLLVL.

This clonotype was observed at least ten times. The chain couples TRBV20-1 to TRBJ2-7; D is undetermined. This CDR3 has 13 amino acids. The V and J ends lost 6 bases and 0 bases respectively, with 12 bases between them. From germline, CDR1 is DFQATT and CDR2 SNEGSKA (reference sequence). CDR3 coding DNA: TGCAGTGCCGAGACGGGCAGCTCCTACGAGCAGTACTTC. Amino acid sequence: CSAETGSSYEQYF.